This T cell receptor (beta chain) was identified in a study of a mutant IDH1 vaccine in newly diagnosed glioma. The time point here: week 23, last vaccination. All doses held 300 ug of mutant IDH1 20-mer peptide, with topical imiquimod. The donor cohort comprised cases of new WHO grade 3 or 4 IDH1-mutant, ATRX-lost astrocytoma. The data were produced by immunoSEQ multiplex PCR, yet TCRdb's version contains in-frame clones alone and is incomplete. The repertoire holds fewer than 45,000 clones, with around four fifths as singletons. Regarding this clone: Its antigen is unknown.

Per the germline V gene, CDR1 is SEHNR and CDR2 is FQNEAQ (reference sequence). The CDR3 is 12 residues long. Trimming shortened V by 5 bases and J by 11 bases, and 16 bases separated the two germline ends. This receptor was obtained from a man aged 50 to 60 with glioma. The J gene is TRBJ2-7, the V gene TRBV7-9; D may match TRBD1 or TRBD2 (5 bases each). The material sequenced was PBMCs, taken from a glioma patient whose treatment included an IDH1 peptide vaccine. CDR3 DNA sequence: TGTGCCAGCAGCACCGACCCCGGGACGAAGTACTTC. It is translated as CASSTDPGTKYF.